A single sample is the source of the 27 T cell receptor beta chains below, sequenced in a study of read filtering for tumor transcriptome and immune sequencing. This library used roughly 370 ng RNA and molecular barcoded adaptors spanning alpha/delta and beta/gamma chains. MiXCR, run by TCRdb on the reads, gives a single entry per CDR3 protein. The repertoire holds about 57,000 distinct CDR3 sequences, with under 25% as singletons. What was sequenced was a population of CD138-negative cells sorted from bone marrow. These receptors came from a donor at least 40 years old with multiple myeloma.

This clonotype has ten or more counts. The chain joins TRBV3-1 to TRBJ1-1; a possible D gene is TRBD1 (6 bases). This CDR3 contains 14 residues. Looked up from germline, CDR1 is LGHDT and CDR2 is YNNKEL (reference sequence). V was pared by 4 bases and J by 6 bases, with 15 bases between. CDR3 sequence reads: CASSLWTDLPEAFF. The CDR3 region has the DNA TGTGCCAGCAGCCTTTGGACAGATCTACCTGAAGCTTTCTTT.

There are many counts of this clonotype. The rearrangement uses TRBV28 and TRBJ1-5, with D possibly matching TRBD1 (6 bases). The CDR3 contains 18 residues. Germline lookup yields CDR1 MDHEN and CDR2 SYDVKM. V dropped 8 bases and J dropped 2 bases, with 25 bases sitting between them. The CDR3 DNA follows: TGTGCCAGCCGGGGGGCAGCCGCAAACCTATGGGGCAATCAGCCCCAGCATTTT. As protein: CASRGAAANLWGNQPQHF.

This clonotype has ten or more counts. The chain joins TRBV20-1 to TRBJ2-4; a weak D match, TRBD2 (6 bases). The V gene lost 5 bases and the J gene lost 0 bases, with 14 bases spanning the gap. Germline lookup yields CDR1 DFQATT and CDR2 SNEGSKA (reference sequence). The CDR3 sequence is 15 residues long. Here the CDR3 DNA reads TGCAGTGCTTACGGGATAGCGGAAGCCAAAAACATTCAGTACTTC. Residues: CSAYGIAEAKNIQYF.

This clonotype was seen ten or more times. This rearrangement joins TRBV5-1 to TRBJ2-1; D is uncertain. Germline CDR1 and CDR2: SGHRS and YFSETQ. The CDR3 length is 17 residues. V was pared by 2 bases and J by 0 bases, with 15 bases between. The CDR3 protein is CASSFRPGTISYNEQFF. CDR3 in DNA: TGCGCCAGCAGCTTTCGGCCGGGTACAATCTCCTACAATGAGCAGTTCTTC.

For this clonotype: A much larger clone lies one base from this, so it may be a read error. The chain uses TRBV20-1 and TRBJ2-5; D is perhaps TRBD2 (5 bases). V was pared by 2 bases and J by 4 bases, with 14 bases between. The CDR3 totals 14 residues. Per germline, CDR1 DFQATT and CDR2 SNEGSKA (reference sequence). CDR3 bases: TGCAGTGCTAGAACCGAGACTGGAGGAGAGACCCAGTACTTC. It translates to CSARTETGGETQYF.

There are many counts of this clonotype. DNA for the CDR3: TGCAGCGTCTTACAACAGGATAGCAATCAGCCCCAGCATTTT. Its protein product is CSVLQQDSNQPQHF. V usage is TRBV29-1 and J usage is TRBJ1-5; the D gene is possibly TRBD1 (5 bases). This CDR3 spans 14 amino acids. V lost 6 bases, J lost 0 bases, and 12 bases lay in between. CDR1 and CDR2 (germline): SQVTM, ANQGSEA.

Ten or more counts support this clonotype. The genes are TRBV12-3 or TRBV12-4 and TRBJ2-3; D possibly corresponds to TRBD2 (5 bases). Trimming cost V 6 bases and J 1 base, with 8 bases left between them. CDR3 length: 13 residues. The CDR3: CASSRAGTDTQYF. CDR3 DNA: TGTGCCAGCAGCCGAGCGGGCACAGATACGCAGTATTTT.

Only one count was recorded for this clonotype. One base separates it from a far larger clone, so it is likely a read error. The genes are TRBV6-4 and TRBJ2-1; D unclear. The V gene lost 5 bases and the J gene lost 0 bases, with 14 bases spanning the gap. Germline V CDR1 and CDR2: MRHNA, SNTAGT. The CDR3 sequence is 16 residues long. This CDR3 reads CASSSGGSSSYNEQFF. The CDR3 nucleotides are TGTGCCAGCAGTTCTGGTGGGTCTAGCTCCTACAATGAGCAGTTCTTC.

The rearrangement joins TRBV6-5 to TRBJ1-1, with a tentative D call TRBD1 (5 bases). V was trimmed by 4 bases and J by 7 bases, leaving 13 bases between them. The CDR3 is 13 amino acids. Looked up from germline, CDR1 is MNHEY and CDR2 is SVGAGI. The CDR3 sequence is CASSCSTGGEAFF. As DNA, the CDR3 is TGTGCCAGCAGTTGCTCGACGGGGGGTGAAGCTTTCTTT.

The chain links TRBV10-3 to TRBJ1-1; D is uncertain. This CDR3 is 15 amino acids long. Germline CDR1 and CDR2: ENHRY and SYGVKD. V lost 3 bases and J lost 3, with 14 bases in between. CDR3 nucleotides: TGTGCCATCAGTGAAAGAGGGTCGGAGGACACTGAAGCTTTCTTT. Amino acid sequence: CAISERGSEDTEAFF.

This clonotype was counted many times. The chain joins TRBV6-6 to TRBJ1-4, with TRBD1 as a possible D gene (5 bases). The CDR3 covers 14 residues. V was cut by 7 bases and J by 3 bases, with 12 bases left in between. The germline CDR1 and CDR2 sequences are MNHNY and SVGAGI (reference sequence). Written as DNA, the CDR3 is TGTGCCAGCAAGACCGGGGGGTCTAATGAAAAACTGTTTTTT. As protein: CASKTGGSNEKLFF.

At least ten counts were recorded for this clonotype. The V and J genes are TRBV20-1 and TRBJ2-5, with 15 bases lining up with TRBD2. The CDR3 runs to 16 residues. V shed 6 bases, J shed 5 bases, and the junction held 10 bases outside the gene matches. Germline V gene lookup returns CDR1 DFQATT and CDR2 SNEGSKA (reference sequence). The CDR3 reads CSARIGLAGGAETQYF. The CDR3, as DNA: TGCAGTGCCAGAATCGGACTAGCGGGGGGGGCTGAGACCCAGTACTTC.

This clonotype has only a few counts. The chain uses TRBV27 and TRBJ2-2; no clear D. The CDR3 is made up of 12 amino acids. Germline CDR1 MNHEY, CDR2 SMNVEV (reference sequence). The V end was cut by 3 bases, the J end by 5 bases, with 4 bases between. The CDR3: CASSLVTGELFF. The CDR3 DNA reads TGTGCCAGCAGTTTGGTGACCGGGGAGCTGTTTTTT.

About this clonotype itself: This could be a read error, since a much larger clone is one nucleotide away. The chain has TRBV6-6 and TRBJ2-7; 9 nucleotides agree with TRBD1. The CDR3 totals 16 residues. V was pared by 2 bases and J by 5 bases, with 10 bases of the junction left unmatched. CDR1 and CDR2 from the germline V gene are MNHNY and SVGAGI (reference sequence). The CDR3 sequence: CASSYPGQGIINEQYF. As DNA, the CDR3 is TGTGCCAGCAGTTACCCTGGACAGGGGATTATCAACGAGCAGTACTTC.

The gene calls are TRBV7-3 and TRBJ2-3; D may be TRBD1 (5 bases). Germline V lookup: CDR1 SGHTA, CDR2 FQGTGA. Trimming left V 5 bases short and J 4 bases short, with 16 bases between. The CDR3 has 15 amino acids. The CDR3 bases are TGTGCCAGCAGCGCCCGCTACAGGTCTGCAGATACGCAGTATTTT. It yields the protein CASSARYRSADTQYF.

This clonotype was counted many times. The chain employs TRBV10-3 and TRBJ2-3; 10 bases are shared with TRBD2. The germline gives CDR1 ENHRY, CDR2 SYGVKD. The CDR3 is 17 amino acids. V lost 2 bases and J lost 6; bases outside the gene matches: 11. The CDR3 region has the DNA TGTGCCATCAGTGAGCGGAAGGTAGCGGGGGGTCCTGATACGCAGTATTTT. It yields the protein CAISERKVAGGPDTQYF.

The sample holds many counts of this clonotype. The chain couples TRBV11-2 to TRBJ2-7; D not resolved. The CDR3 has 13 residues. Trimming stripped 1 base from V and 3 bases from J, with 7 bases between. Germline V gene sequence: CDR1 SGHAT, CDR2 FQNNGV. The DNA for the CDR3 is TGTGCCAGCAGCTTAGGCCATCGCTACGAGCAGTACTTC. As protein: CASSLGHRYEQYF. The variable domain in full, completed from reference TRBV11-2 and TRBJ2-7, reads EAGVAQSPRYKIIEKRQSVAFWCNPISGHATLYWYQQILGQGPKLLIQFQNNGVVDDSQLPKDRFSAERLKGVDSTLKIQPAKLEDSAVYLCASSLGHRYEQYFGPGTRLTVT.

In this sample, this clonotype turned up a few times. J is TRBJ1-1 and V is TRBV6-1, with unresolved D. CDR1 MNHNS and CDR2 SASEGT come from the germline V gene. The CDR3 spans 13 residues. V was shortened by 3 bases and J by 6 bases, with 11 bases between the two germline ends. CDR3 DNA sequence: TGTGCCAGCAGTGACAGGCAGAGGGCTGAAGCTTTCTTT. Translated, it gives CASSDRQRAEAFF.

In this sample, this clonotype turned up many times. V usage is TRBV20-1 and J usage is TRBJ1-5; 7 bases are shared with TRBD1. Germline loops: CDR1 DFQATT, CDR2 SNEGSKA (reference sequence). CDR3 length equals 16 residues. Trimming took 0 bases from V and 0 from J; bases not matched to a gene: 5. CDR3 in DNA: TGCAGTGCTAGAGATGGGGACAGACTTAGCAATCAGCCCCAGCATTTT. Amino acid sequence: CSARDGDRLSNQPQHF.

This clonotype was detected ten times or more. The chain couples TRBV4-1 to TRBJ2-1; 7 bases line up with TRBD1. The V and J ends lost 1 base and 5 bases, in that order; junction bases with no gene match: 8. Per the germline V gene, CDR1 is MGHRA and CDR2 is YSYEKL. This CDR3 contains 16 residues. The DNA for the CDR3 is TGCGCCAGCAGCCAAGGTATTAGGGGGCCTGACAATGAGCAGTTCTTC. It is translated as CASSQGIRGPDNEQFF.

This clonotype has a count of ten or more. The V call is TRBV4-1, the J call TRBJ2-3; TRBD2 is a possible D gene (6 bases). V lost 4 bases and J lost 0, with 17 bases in between. Germline CDR1 is MGHRA and CDR2 is YSYEKL. The CDR3 totals 17 residues. The CDR3 DNA sequence: TGCGCCAGCAGCCCAGCAGGGTCGCGGGGCAGCACAGATACGCAGTATTTT. Residues: CASSPAGSRGSTDTQYF.

The chain uses TRBV4-1 and TRBJ2-5, with 7 bases that match TRBD2. Germline V gene data show CDR1 as MGHRA and CDR2 as YSYEKL. The V gene end was trimmed by 3 bases and the J gene end by 2 bases; junction bases not matched to a gene: 12. The CDR3 runs to 17 residues. The chain's CDR3 is CASSHYRREGEQETQYF. The CDR3 DNA follows: TGCGCCAGCAGCCACTACCGAAGGGAGGGTGAGCAAGAGACCCAGTACTTC.

In regard to this clonotype: A much more abundant neighbour one base away suggests this may be a read error. This sequence joins TRBV6-5 and TRBJ2-5; TRBD1 is a possible D gene (6 bases). The CDR3 is made up of 13 amino acids. Looked up from germline, CDR1 is MNHEY and CDR2 is SVGAGI. CDR3 residues: CVSSGQNQETQYF. In DNA form, the CDR3 reads TGTGTCAGCAGTGGACAGAACCAAGAGACCCAGTACTTC.

This clonotype was recorded at least ten times. The chain is built from TRBV18 and TRBJ2-7; 11 bases agree with TRBD1. Looked up from germline, CDR1 is KGHSH and CDR2 is LQKENI. The length of the CDR3 is 18 residues. V trimming: 5 bases; J trimming: 2 bases; junction bases outside the gene matches: 14. For the CDR3, the DNA is TGTGCCAGCTCATCATCTACCACAACGGGACAGGGGGCCTACGAGCAGTACTTC. As protein: CASSSSTTTGQGAYEQYF.

This clonotype was recorded many times. The chain combines TRBV5-1 with TRBJ2-3; D is unresolved. CDR1 and CDR2 from the germline V gene are SGHRS and YFSETQ. There are 16 residues in the CDR3. Trimming removed 3 bases from V and 2 bases from J, with 16 bases in between. CDR3 nucleotides: TGCGCCAGCAGCTCCGGCCGAGCCTTTCTCACAGATACGCAGTATTTT. It yields the protein CASSSGRAFLTDTQYF.

This clonotype was found a few times. The rearrangement links TRBV6-6 to TRBJ1-5; D may be TRBD1 (5 bases). CDR1 is MNHNY and CDR2 is SVGAGI in the germline V gene (reference sequence). This CDR3 has 16 residues. V lost 0 bases, J lost 5 bases, and 14 bases lay in between. The CDR3 here is CASSYSAQGGDQPQHF. The CDR3 bases are TGTGCCAGCAGTTACTCCGCGCAGGGAGGGGATCAGCCCCAGCATTTT.

This clonotype is medium-sized within its sample. The chain employs TRBV12-3 or TRBV12-4 and TRBJ2-1; 7 nucleotides align to TRBD2. The CDR3 is 15 residues long. Losses at the gene ends were 3 bases for V and 15 bases for J; bases not matched to a gene: 17. CDR3 DNA sequence: TGTGCCAGCAGTTTTATAACTAGCGCGCCCCAGTTGGGGTTCTTC. Its protein product is CASSFITSAPQLGFF.